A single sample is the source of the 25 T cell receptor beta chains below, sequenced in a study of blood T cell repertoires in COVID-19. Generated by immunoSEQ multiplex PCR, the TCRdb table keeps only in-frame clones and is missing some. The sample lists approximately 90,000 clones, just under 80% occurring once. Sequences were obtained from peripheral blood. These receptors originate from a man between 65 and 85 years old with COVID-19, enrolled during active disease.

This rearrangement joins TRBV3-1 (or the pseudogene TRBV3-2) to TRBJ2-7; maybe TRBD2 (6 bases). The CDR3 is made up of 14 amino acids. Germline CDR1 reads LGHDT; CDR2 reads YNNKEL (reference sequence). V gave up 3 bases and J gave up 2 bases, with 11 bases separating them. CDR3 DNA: TGTGCCAGCAGCCAGCGGGACCAAGCCTACGAGCAGTACTTC. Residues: CASSQRDQAYEQYF.

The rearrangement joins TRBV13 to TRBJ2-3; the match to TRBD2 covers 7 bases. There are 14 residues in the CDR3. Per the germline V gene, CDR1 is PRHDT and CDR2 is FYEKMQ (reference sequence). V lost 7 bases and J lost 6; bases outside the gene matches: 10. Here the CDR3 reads CASTSGLRPDTQYF. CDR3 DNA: TGTGCCAGCACTTCGGGACTAAGACCTGATACGCAGTATTTT.

In DNA, the CDR3 is TGTGCCAGCAGCTTTGGGCCCGGGACAGACACAGATACGCAGTATTTT. Amino acids: CASSFGPGTDTDTQYF. This sequence joins TRBV7-2 and TRBJ2-3, with 7 bases lining up with TRBD1. Germline assignment: CDR1 SGHTA and CDR2 FQGNSA. The CDR3 runs to 16 residues. With 3 bases clipped from V and 2 bases from J, the junction kept 8 bases outside the gene matches. The whole variable domain, remainder taken from reference TRBV7-2 and TRBJ2-3, is GAGVSQSPSNKVTEKGKDVELRCDPISGHTALYWYRQSLGQGLEFLIYFQGNSAPDKSGLPSDRFSAERTGGSVSTLTIQRTQQEDSAVYLCASSFGPGTDTDTQYFGPGTRLTVL.

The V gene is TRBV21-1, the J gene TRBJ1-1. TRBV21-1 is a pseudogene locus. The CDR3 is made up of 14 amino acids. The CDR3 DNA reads TGTGCCAGCAGCAAACTCCGGGAGCGGACTGAAGCTTTCTTT. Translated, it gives CASSKLRERTEAFF.

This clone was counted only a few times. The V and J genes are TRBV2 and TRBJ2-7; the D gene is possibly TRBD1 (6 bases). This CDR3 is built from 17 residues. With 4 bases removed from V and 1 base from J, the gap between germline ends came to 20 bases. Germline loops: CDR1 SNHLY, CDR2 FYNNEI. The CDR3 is CASSGGFGQSLSYEQYF. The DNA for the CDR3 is TGTGCCAGCAGTGGGGGTTTCGGACAGAGTTTATCCTACGAGCAGTACTTC.

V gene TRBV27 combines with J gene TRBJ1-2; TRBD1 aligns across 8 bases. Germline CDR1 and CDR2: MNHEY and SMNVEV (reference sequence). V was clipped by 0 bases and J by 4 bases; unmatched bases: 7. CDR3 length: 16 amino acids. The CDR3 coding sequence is TGTGCCAGCAGTTTATCACCCACAGGGGGTGCCTATGGCTACACCTTC. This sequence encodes CASSLSPTGGAYGYTF.

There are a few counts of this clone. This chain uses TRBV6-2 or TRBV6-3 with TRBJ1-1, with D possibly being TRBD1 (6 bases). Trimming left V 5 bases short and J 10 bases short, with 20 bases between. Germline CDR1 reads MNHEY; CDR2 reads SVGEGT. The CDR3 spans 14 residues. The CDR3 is CASSSFGRGEGAFF. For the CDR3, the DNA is TGTGCCAGCAGTAGCTTCGGCAGGGGCGAGGGAGCTTTCTTT.

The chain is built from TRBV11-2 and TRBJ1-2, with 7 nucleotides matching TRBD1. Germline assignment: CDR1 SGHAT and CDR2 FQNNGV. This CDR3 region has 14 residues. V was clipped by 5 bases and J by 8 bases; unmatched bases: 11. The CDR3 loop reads CASSRGDRGWGYTF. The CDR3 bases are TGTGCCAGCAGCAGAGGGGACAGAGGGTGGGGCTACACCTTC.

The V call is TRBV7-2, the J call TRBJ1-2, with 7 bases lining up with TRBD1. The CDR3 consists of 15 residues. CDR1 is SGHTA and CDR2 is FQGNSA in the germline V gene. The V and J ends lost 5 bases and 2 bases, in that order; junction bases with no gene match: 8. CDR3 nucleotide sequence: TGTGCCAGCAGCCCTATGGACAGGCCCAACTATGGCTACACCTTC. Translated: CASSPMDRPNYGYTF.

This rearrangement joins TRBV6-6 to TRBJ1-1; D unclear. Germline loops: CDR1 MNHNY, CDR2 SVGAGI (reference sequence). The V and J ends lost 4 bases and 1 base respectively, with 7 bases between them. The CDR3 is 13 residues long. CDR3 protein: CASSSVANTEAFF. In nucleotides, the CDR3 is TGTGCCAGCAGTTCAGTAGCGAACACTGAAGCTTTCTTT.

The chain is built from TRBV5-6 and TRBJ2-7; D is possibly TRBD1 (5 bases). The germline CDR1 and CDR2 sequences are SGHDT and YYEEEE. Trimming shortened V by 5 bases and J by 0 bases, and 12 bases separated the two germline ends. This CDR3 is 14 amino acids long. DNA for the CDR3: TGTGCCAGCAGGTCAGGGCCAAGCTCCTACGAGCAGTACTTC. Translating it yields CASRSGPSSYEQYF. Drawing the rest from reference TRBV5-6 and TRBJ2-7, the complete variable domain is DAGVTQSPTHLIKTRGQQVTLRCSPKSGHDTVSWYQQALGQGPQFIFQYYEEEERQRGNFPDRFSGHQFPNYSSELNVNALLLGDSALYLCASRSGPSSYEQYFGPGTRLTVT.

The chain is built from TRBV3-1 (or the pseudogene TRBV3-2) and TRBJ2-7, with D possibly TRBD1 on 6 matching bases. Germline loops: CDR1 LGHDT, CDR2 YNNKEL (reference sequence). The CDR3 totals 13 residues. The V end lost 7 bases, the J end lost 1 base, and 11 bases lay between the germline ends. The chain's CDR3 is CASKGQWSYEQYF. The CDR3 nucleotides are TGTGCCAGCAAAGGACAGTGGTCCTACGAGCAGTACTTC.

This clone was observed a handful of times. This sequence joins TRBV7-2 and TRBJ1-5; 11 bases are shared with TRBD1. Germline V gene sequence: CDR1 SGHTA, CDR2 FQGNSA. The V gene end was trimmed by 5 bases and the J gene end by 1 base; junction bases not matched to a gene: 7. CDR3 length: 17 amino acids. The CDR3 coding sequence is TGTGCCAGCAGCCTCGGACAGGGGGCTTGGAGCAATCAGCCCCAGCATTTT. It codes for CASSLGQGAWSNQPQHF.

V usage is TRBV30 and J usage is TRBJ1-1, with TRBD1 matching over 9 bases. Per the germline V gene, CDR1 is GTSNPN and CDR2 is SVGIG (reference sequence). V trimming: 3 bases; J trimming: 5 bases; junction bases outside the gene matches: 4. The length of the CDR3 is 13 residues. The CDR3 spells CAWRGQGGTEAFF. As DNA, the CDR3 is TGTGCCTGGAGGGGACAGGGAGGGACTGAAGCTTTCTTT. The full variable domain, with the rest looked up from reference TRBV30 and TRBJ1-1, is SQTIHQWPATLVQPVGSPLSLECTVEGTSNPNLYWYRQAAGRGLQLLFYSVGIGQISSEVPQNLSASRPQDRQFILSSKKLLLSDSGFYLCAWRGQGGTEAFFGQGTRLTVV.

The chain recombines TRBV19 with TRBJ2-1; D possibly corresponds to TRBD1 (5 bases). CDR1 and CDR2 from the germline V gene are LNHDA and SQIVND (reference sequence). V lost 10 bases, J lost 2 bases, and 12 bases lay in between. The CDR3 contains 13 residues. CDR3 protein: CATRGLPYNEQFF. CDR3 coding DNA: TGTGCCACTAGGGGCCTCCCCTACAATGAGCAGTTCTTC.

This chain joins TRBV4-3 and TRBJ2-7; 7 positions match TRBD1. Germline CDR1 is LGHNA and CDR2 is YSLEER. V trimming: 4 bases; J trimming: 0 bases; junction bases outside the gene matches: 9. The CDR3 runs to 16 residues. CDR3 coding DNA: TGCGCCAGCAGCCGAGGTCCGGGACAGTACTCCTACGAGCAGTACTTC. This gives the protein CASSRGPGQYSYEQYF.

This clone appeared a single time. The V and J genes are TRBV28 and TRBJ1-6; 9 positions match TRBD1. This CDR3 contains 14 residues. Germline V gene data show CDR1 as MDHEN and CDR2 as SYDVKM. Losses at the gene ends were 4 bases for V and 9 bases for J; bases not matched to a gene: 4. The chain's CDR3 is CASSSGTGSSPLHF. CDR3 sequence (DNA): TGTGCCAGCAGTTCAGGGACAGGGTCTTCACCCCTCCACTTT.

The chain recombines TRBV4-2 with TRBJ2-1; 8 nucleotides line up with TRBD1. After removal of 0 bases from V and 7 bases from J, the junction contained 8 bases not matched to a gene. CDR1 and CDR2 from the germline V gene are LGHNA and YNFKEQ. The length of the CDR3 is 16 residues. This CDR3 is CASSQDQRTGNNEQFF. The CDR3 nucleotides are TGTGCCAGCAGCCAAGATCAAAGGACAGGGAATAATGAGCAGTTCTTC.

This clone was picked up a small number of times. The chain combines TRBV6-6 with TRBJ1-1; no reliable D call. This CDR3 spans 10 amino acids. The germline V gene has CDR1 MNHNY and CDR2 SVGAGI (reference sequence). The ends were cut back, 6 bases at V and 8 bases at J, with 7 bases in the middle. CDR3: CASSREEAFF. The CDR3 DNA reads TGTGCCAGCAGCCGGGAAGAAGCTTTCTTT.

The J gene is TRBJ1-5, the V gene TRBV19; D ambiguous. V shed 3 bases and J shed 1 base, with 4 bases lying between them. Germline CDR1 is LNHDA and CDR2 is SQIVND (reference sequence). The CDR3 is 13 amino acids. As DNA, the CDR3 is TGTGCCAGTAGTATTCAGAGCAATCAGCCCCAGCATTTT. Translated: CASSIQSNQPQHF.

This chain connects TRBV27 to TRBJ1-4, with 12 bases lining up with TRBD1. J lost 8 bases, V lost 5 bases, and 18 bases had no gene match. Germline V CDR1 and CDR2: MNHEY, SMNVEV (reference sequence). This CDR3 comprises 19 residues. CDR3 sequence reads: CASSPKARDRGRPREKLFF. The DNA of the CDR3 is TGTGCCAGCAGTCCCAAAGCTCGGGACAGGGGGCGACCTAGGGAAAAACTGTTTTTT.

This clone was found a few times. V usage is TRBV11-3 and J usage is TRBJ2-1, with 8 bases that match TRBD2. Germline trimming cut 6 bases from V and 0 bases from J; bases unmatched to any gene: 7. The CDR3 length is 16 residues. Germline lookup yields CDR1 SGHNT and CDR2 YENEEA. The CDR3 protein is CASRGGGRNSYNEQFF. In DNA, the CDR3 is TGTGCCAGCAGAGGCGGGGGGCGAAACTCCTACAATGAGCAGTTCTTC.

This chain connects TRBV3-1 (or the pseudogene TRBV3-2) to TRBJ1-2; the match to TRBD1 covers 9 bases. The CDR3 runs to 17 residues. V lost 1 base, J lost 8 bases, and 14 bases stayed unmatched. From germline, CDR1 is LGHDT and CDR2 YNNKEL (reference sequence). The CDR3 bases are TGTGCCAGCAGCCAAGTCGGGACAGGGTCCAATCCAGGAGGCTACACCTTC. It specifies CASSQVGTGSNPGGYTF.

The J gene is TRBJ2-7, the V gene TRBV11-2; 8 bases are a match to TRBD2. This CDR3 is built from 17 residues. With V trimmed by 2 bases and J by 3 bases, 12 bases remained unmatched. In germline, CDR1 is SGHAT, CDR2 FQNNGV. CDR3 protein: CASSLNMASGFVYEQYF. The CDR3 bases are TGTGCCAGCAGCTTAAATATGGCTAGCGGGTTTGTCTACGAGCAGTACTTC. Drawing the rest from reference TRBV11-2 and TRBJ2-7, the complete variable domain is EAGVAQSPRYKIIEKRQSVAFWCNPISGHATLYWYQQILGQGPKLLIQFQNNGVVDDSQLPKDRFSAERLKGVDSTLKIQPAKLEDSAVYLCASSLNMASGFVYEQYFGPGTRLTVT.

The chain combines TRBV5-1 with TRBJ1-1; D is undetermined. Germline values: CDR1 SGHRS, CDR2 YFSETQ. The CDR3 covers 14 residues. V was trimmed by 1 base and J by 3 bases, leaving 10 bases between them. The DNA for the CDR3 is TGCGCCAGCAGCTTGTTCGGGGTGCACACTGAAGCTTTCTTT. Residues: CASSLFGVHTEAFF.